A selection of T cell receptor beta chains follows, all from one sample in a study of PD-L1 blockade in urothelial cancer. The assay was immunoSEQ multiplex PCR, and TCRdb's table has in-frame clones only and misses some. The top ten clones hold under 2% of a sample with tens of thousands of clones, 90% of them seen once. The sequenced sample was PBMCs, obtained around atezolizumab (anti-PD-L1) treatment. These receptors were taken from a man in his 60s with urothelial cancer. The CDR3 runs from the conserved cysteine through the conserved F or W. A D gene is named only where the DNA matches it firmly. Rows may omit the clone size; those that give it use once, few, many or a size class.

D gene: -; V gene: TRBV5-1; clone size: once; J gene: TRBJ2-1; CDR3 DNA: TGCGCCAGCAGCCGGGAGGGGGCTTTATCCTACAATGAGCAGTTCTTC; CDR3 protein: CASSREGALSYNEQFF
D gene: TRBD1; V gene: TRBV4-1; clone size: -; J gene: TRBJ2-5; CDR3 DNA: TGCGCCAGCAGCCGGGACAGGCAACAAGAGACCCAGTACTTC; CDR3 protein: CASSRDRQQETQYF
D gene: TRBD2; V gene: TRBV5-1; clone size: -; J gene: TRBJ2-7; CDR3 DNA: TGCGCCAGCAGCATTGGGACTAGCGGGTCATCCCCCTACGAGCAGTACTTC; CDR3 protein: CASSIGTSGSSPYEQYF
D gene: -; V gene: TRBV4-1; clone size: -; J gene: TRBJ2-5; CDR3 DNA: TGCGCCAGCAGCCAAGAGGAGGGGCCGGGGGAGACCCAGTACTTC; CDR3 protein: CASSQEEGPGETQYF
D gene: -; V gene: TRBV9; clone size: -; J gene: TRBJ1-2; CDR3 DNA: TGTGCCAGCAGCTTGGCAGGGTTGGGCTATGGCTACACCTTC; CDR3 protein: CASSLAGLGYGYTF
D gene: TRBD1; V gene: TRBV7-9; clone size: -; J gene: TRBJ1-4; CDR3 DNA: TGTGCCAGCAGCCTAGGCCGACAGGGGAATGAAAAACTGTTTTTT; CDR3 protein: CASSLGRQGNEKLFF
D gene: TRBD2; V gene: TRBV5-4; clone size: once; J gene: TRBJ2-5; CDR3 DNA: TGTGCCAGCAGCTTGGCCCGACTAGCGGGAGGGCCAAGGCAAGAGACCCAGTACTTC; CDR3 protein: CASSLARLAGGPRQETQYF
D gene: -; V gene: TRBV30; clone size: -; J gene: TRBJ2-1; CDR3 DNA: TGTGCCTGGGGATTTATAGCGGCTGCTAACAATGAGCAGTTCTTC; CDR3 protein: CAWGFIAAANNEQFF
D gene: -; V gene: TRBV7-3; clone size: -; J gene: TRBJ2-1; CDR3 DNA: TGTGCCAGCAGTTTCAACGCCGCCGGTGAGCAGTTCTTC; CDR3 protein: CASSFNAAGEQFF
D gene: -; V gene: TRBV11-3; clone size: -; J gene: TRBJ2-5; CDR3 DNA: TGTGCCAGCAGTCTTGACAGCACACAAGAGACCCAGTACTTC; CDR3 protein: CASSLDSTQETQYF
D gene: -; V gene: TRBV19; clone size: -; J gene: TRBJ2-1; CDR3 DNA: TGTGCCAGTAGTGGAGACAGGTACAATGAGCAGTTCTTC; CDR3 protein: CASSGDRYNEQFF
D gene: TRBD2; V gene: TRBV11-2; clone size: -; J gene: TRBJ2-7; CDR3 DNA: TGTGCCAGCAGCCCTCTCGGGGGTAGCGGGTCCACCTACGAGCAGTACTTC; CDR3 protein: CASSPLGGSGSTYEQYF
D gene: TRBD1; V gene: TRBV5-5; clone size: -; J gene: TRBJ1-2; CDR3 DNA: TGTGCCAGCAGCTTGGTAGGACAGGGGGCGTTGGGCTACACCTTC; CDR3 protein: CASSLVGQGALGYTF
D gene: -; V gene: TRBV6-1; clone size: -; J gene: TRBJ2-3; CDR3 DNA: TGTGCCAGCAGCCAAGGCGGGGATCCAGATACGCAGTATTTT; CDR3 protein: CASSQGGDPDTQYF
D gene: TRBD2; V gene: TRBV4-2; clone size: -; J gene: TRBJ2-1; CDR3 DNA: TGTGCCAGCAGCCAACAATTGACCGGGACTAGCGGGAAGAGGAATGAGCAGTTCTTC; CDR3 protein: CASSQQLTGTSGKRNEQFF
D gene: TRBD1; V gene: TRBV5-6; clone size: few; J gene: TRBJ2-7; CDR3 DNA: TGTGCCAGCAGCTTGTACAGGGGTTCCCACGAGCAGTACTTC; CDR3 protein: CASSLYRGSHEQYF
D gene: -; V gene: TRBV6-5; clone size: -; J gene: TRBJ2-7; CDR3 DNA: TGTGCCAGCAGTTACTCGTCAGGGAGGAATCCCTACGAGCAGTACTTC; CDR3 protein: CASSYSSGRNPYEQYF
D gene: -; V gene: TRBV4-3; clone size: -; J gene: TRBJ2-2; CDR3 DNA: TGCGCCAGCAGCCAAGAGGGTAGTAGGGGCGGCGGGGAGCTGTTTTTT; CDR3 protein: CASSQEGSRGGGELFF
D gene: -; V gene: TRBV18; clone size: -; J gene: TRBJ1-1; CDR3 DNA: TGTGCCAGCTCACTCGTAGCTCGGGGATGGAACACTGAAGCTTTCTTT; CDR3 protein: CASSLVARGWNTEAFF
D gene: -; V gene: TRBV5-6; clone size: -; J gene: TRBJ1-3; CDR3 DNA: TGTGCCAGCAGCCTAAGGGGACTGTACTCTGGAAACACCATATATTTT; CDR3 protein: CASSLRGLYSGNTIYF
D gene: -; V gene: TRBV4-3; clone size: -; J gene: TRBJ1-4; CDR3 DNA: TGCGCCAGCAGCCAAGATAGAGGGGGGGACACAACTAATGAAAAACTGTTTTTT; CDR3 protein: CASSQDRGGDTTNEKLFF
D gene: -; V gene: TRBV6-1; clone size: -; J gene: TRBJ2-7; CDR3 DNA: TGTGCCAGCAGGGAATCAGACTACGAGCAGTACTTC; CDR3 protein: CASRESDYEQYF
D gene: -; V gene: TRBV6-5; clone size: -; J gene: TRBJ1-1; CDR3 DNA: TGTGCCAGCACCAATAACAGAAACACTGAAGCTTTCTTT; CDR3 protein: CASTNNRNTEAFF
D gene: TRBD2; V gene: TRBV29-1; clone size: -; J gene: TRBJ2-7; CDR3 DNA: TGCAGCGTTGTGGCGGGGGGCGACGAGCAGTACTTC; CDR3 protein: CSVVAGGDEQYF
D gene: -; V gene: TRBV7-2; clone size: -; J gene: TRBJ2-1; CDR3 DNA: TGTGCCAGCAGCTTAGGTCCAGGGGAGTACAATGAGCAGTTCTTC; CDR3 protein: CASSLGPGEYNEQFF
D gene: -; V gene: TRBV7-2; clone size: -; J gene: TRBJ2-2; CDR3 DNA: TGTGCCAGCAGCTTAGTTCGCTACGGGGAGCTGTTTTTT; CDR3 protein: CASSLVRYGELFF
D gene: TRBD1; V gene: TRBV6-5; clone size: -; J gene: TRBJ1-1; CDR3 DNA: TGTGCCAGCAGTGCGGACAGGGGGAACACTGAAGCTTTCTTT; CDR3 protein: CASSADRGNTEAFF
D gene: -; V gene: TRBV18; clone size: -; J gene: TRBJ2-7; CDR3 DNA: TGTGCCAGCTCACCACCTGAGACAGGGAGGCACGAGCAGTACTTC; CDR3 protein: CASSPPETGRHEQYF
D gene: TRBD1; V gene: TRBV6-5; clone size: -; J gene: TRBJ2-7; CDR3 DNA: TGTGCCAGCAGTTACTTTTCCGGGACAGGTATTGGCGAGCAGTACTTC; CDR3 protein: CASSYFSGTGIGEQYF
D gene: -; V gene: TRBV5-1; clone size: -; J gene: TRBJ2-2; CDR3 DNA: TGCGCCAGCAGCTTCTTTGCCGGGGCCGGGGAGCTGTTTTTT; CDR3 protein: CASSFFAGAGELFF
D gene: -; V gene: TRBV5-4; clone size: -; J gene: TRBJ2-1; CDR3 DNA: TGTGCCAGCAGCCAACCTAACTCCTACAATGAGCAGTTCTTC; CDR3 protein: CASSQPNSYNEQFF
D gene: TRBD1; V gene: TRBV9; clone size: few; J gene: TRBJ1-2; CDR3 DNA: TGTGCCAGCAGCGCAGGACAGGGCGCCTATGGCTACACCTTC; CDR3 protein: CASSAGQGAYGYTF
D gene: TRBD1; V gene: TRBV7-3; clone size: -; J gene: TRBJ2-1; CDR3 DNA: TGTGCCAGCAGCTTAAGACCGGGACAGGGCGCCTACAATGAGCAGTTCTTC; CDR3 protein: CASSLRPGQGAYNEQFF
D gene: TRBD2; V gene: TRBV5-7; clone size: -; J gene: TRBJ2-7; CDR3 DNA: TGTGCCAGCTGGGGGGGGTCAGGGTCGAACGAGCAGTACTTC; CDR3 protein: CASWGGSGSNEQYF
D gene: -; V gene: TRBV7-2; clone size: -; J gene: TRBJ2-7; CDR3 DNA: TGTGCCAGCAGCTTCCGCGCCCCCCAGCGGAACCCCTACGAGCAGTACTTC; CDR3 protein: CASSFRAPQRNPYEQYF
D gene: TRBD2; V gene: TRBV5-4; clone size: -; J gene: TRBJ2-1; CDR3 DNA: TGTGCCAGCAGCTTTGGGACTAGCGGCTCCTACAATGAGCAGTTCTTC; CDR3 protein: CASSFGTSGSYNEQFF
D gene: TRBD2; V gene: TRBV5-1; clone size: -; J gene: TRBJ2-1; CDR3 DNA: TGCGCCAGCAGCTTGGGGGGCGGGAGTTTCAATGAGCAGTTCTTC; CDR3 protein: CASSLGGGSFNEQFF
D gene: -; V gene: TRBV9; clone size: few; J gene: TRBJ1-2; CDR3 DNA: TGTGCCAGCAGCGTAGCTACTGCGGGGGTCTATGGCTACACCTTC; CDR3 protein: CASSVATAGVYGYTF
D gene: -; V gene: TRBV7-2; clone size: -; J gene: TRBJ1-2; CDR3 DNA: TGTGCCAGCAGCTTATCGGCAGACCATCAGGCCTATGGCTACACCTTC; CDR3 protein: CASSLSADHQAYGYTF